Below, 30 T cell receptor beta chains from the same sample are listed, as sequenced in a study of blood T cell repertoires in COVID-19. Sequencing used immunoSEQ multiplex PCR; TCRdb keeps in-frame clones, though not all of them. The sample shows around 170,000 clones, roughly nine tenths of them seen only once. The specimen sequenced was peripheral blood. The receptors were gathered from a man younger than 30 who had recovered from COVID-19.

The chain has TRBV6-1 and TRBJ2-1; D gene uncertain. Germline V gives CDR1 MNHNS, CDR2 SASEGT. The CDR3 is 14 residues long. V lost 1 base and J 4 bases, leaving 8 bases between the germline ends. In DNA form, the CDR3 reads TGTGCCAGCAGTGAAGTTGGCAGATACAATGAGCAGTTCTTC. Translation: CASSEVGRYNEQFF.

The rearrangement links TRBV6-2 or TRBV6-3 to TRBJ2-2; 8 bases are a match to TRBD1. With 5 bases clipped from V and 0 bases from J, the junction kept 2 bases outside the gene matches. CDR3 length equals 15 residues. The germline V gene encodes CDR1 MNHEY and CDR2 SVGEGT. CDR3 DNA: TGTGCCAGCAGTCGACAGGGGACGAACACCGGGGAGCTGTTTTTT. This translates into CASSRQGTNTGELFF.

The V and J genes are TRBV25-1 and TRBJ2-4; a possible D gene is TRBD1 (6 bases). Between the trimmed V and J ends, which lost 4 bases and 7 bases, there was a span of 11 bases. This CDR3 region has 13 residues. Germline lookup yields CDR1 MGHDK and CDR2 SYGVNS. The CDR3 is CASSGQGTNIQYF. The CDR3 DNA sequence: TGTGCCAGCAGTGGGCAGGGGACGAACATTCAGTACTTC.

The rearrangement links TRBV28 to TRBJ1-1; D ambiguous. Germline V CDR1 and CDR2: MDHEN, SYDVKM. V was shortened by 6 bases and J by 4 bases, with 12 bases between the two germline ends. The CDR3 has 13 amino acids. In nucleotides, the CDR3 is TGTGCCAGCAGGTCATTTGGCTCCACTGAAGCTTTCTTT. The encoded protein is CASRSFGSTEAFF. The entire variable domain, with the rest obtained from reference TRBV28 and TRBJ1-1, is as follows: DVKVTQSSRYLVKRTGEKVFLECVQDMDHENMFWYRQDPGLGLRLIYFSYDVKMKEKGDIPEGYSVSREKKERFSLILESASTNQTSMYLCASRSFGSTEAFFGQGTRLTVV.

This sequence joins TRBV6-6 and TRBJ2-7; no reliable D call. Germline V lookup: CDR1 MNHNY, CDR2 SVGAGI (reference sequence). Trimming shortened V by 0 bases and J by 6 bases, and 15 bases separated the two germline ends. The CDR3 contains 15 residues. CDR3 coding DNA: TGTGCCAGCAGTTACTCGGGCATTCGTAATGGCGAGCAGTACTTC. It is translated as CASSYSGIRNGEQYF.

CDR3 nucleotide sequence: TGTGCCAGCAGTTTAGGAGGGGTCAATTCACCCCTCCACTTT. Translating gives CASSLGGVNSPLHF. The chain recombines TRBV27 with TRBJ1-6; the D gene is possibly TRBD1 (5 bases). V gave up 2 bases and J gave up 7 bases, with 9 bases separating them. Germline-derived CDR1 and CDR2 are MNHEY and SMNVEV (reference sequence). This CDR3 has 14 amino acids.

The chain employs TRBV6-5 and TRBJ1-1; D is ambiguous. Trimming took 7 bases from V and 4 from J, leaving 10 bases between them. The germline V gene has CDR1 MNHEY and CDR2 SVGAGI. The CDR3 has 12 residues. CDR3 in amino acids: CASTRVGTEAFF. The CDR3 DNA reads TGTGCCAGCACGCGGGTCGGCACTGAAGCTTTCTTT.

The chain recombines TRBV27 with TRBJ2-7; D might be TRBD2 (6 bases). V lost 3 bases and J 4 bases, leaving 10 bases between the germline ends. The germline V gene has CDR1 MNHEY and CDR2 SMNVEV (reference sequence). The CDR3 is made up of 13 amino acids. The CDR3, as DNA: TGTGCCAGCAGTTTCCGGGAGACTTACGAGCAGTACTTC. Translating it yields CASSFRETYEQYF.

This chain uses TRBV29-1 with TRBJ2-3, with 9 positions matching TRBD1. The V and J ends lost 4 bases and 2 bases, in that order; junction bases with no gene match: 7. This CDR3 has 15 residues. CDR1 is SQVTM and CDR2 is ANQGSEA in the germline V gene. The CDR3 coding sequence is TGCAGCGTTGGGAGAACAGGGGGCTTCACAGATACGCAGTATTTT. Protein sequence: CSVGRTGGFTDTQYF.

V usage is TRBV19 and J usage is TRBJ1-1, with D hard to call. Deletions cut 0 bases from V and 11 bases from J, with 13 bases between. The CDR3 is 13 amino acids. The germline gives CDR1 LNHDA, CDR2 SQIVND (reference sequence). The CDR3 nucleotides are TGTGCCAGTAGTATAGATTTTCCGGGGAGCGCTTTCTTT. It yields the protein CASSIDFPGSAFF.

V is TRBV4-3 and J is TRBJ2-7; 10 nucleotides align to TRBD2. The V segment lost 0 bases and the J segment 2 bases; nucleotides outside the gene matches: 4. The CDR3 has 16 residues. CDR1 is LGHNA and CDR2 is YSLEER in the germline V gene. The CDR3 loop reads CASSQDGLAGAYEQYF. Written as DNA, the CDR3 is TGCGCCAGCAGCCAAGATGGGCTAGCGGGAGCCTACGAGCAGTACTTC.

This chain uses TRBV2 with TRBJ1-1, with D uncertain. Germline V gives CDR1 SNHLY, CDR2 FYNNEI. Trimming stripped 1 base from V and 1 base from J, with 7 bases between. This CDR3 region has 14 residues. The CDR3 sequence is CASSEGFRNTEAFF. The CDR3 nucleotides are TGTGCCAGCAGTGAAGGTTTCCGGAACACTGAAGCTTTCTTT.

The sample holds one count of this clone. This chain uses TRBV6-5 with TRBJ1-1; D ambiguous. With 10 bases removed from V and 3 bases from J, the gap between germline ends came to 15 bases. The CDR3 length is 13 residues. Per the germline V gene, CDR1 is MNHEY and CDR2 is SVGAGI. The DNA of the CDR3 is TGTGCCACCCCGAGGTCGGACTACACTGAAGCTTTCTTT. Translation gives CATPRSDYTEAFF.

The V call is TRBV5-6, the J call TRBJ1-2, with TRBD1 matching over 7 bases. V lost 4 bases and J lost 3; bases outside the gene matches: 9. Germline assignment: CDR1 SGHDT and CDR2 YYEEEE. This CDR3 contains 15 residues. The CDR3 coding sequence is TGTGCCAGCAGCCTACAGGGGTTAGGGGACTATGGCTACACCTTC. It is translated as CASSLQGLGDYGYTF.

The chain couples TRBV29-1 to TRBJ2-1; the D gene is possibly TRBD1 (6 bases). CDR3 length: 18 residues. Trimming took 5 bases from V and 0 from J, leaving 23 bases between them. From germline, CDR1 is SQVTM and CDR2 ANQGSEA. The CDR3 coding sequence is TGCAGCGTTCTCTATCTACCGGGACATGGGACCTCCTACAATGAGCAGTTCTTC. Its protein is CSVLYLPGHGTSYNEQFF.

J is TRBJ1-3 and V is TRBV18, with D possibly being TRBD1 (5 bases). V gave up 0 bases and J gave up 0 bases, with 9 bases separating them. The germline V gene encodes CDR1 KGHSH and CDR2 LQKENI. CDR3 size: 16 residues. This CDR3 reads CASSPPGQNSGNTIYF. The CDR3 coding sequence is TGTGCCAGCTCACCACCGGGGCAGAACTCTGGAAACACCATATATTTT.

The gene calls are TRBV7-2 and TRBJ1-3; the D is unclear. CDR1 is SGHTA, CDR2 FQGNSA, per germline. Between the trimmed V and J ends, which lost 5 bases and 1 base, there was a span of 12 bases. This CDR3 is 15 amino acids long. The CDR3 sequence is CASSLSNGSGNTIYF. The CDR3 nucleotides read TGTGCCAGCAGCCTCTCAAACGGGTCTGGAAACACCATATATTTT. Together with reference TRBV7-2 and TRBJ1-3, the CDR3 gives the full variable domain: GAGVSQSPSNKVTEKGKDVELRCDPISGHTALYWYRQSLGQGLEFLIYFQGNSAPDKSGLPSDRFSAERTGGSVSTLTIQRTQQEDSAVYLCASSLSNGSGNTIYFGEGSWLTVV.

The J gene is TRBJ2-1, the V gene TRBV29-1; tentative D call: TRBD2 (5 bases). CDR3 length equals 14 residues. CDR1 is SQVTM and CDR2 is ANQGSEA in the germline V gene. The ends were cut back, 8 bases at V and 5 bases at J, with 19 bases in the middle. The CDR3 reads CSFLALFGDNEQFF. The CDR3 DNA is TGCAGCTTTTTGGCCCTATTCGGGGACAATGAGCAGTTCTTC.

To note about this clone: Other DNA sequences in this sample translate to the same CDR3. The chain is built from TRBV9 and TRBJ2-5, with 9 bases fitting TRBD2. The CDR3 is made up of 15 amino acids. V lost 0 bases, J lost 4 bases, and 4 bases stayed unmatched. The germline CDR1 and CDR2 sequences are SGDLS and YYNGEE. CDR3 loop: CASSVEGGRGETQYF. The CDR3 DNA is TGTGCCAGCAGCGTAGAGGGCGGGAGGGGAGAGACCCAGTACTTC.

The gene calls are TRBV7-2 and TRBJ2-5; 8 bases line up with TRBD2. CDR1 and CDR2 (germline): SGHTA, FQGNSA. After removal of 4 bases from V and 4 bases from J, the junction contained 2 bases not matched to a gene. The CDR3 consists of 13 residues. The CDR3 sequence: CASSSGGGETQYF. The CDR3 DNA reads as TGTGCCAGCAGCTCGGGGGGGGGAGAGACCCAGTACTTC.

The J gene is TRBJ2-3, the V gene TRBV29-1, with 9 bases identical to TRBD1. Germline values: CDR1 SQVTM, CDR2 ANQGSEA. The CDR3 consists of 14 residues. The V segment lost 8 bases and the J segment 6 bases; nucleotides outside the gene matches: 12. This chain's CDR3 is CSSLRTGARDTQYF. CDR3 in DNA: TGCAGCTCCCTTCGGACAGGGGCCCGGGATACGCAGTATTTT.

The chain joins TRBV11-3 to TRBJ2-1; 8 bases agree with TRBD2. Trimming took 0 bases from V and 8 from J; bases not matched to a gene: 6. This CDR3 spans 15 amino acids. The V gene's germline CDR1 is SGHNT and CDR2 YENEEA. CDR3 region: CASSLDSGRGDEQFF. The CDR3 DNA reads TGTGCCAGCAGCTTAGACAGCGGGAGAGGGGATGAGCAGTTCTTC.

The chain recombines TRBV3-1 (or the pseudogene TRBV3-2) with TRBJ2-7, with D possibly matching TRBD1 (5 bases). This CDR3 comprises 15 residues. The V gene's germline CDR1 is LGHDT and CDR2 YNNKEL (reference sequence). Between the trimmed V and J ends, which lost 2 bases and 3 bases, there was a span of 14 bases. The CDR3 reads CASSQYRQSYYEQYF. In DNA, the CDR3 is TGTGCCAGCAGCCAATACAGGCAGAGTTACTACGAGCAGTACTTC.

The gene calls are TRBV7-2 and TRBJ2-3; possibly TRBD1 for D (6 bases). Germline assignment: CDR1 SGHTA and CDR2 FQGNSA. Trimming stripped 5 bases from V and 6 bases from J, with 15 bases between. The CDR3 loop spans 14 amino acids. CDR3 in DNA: TGTGCCAGCAGCACATACAGGGTTGGGGATACGCAGTATTTT. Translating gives CASSTYRVGDTQYF.

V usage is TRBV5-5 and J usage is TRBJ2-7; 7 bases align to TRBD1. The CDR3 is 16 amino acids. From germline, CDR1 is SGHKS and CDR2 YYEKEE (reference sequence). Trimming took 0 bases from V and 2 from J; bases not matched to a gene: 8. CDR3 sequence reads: CASSLAGSGGPYEQYF. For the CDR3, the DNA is TGTGCCAGCAGCTTGGCGGGGTCAGGGGGTCCCTACGAGCAGTACTTC.

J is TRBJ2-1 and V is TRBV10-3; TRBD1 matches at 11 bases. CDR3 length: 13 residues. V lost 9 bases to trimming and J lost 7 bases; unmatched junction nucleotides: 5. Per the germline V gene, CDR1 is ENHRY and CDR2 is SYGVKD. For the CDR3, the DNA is TGTGCCATTGGGACAGGGGGTTGGAATGAGCAGTTCTTC. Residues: CAIGTGGWNEQFF.

This chain's CDR3 is CASSPGTGEGDTQYF. As DNA, the CDR3 is TGTGCCAGCAGCCCCGGGACAGGGGAAGGAGATACGCAGTATTTT. The chain carries TRBV5-5 and TRBJ2-3; the match to TRBD1 covers 10 bases. The CDR3 totals 15 residues. V trimming: 4 bases; J trimming: 5 bases; junction bases outside the gene matches: 7. Germline CDR1 is SGHKS and CDR2 is YYEKEE (reference sequence).

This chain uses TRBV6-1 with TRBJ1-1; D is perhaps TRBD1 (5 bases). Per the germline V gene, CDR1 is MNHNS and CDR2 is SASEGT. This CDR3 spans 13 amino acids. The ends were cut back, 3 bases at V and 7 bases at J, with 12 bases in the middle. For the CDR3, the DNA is TGTGCCAGCAGTGAGGGGGGACCTCTTGAAGCTTTCTTT. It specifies CASSEGGPLEAFF.

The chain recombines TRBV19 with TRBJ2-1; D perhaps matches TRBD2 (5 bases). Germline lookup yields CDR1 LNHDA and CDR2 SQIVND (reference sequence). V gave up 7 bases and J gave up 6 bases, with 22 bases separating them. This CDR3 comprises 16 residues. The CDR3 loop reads CASMGIERTVGNEQFF. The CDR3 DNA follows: TGTGCCAGTATGGGTATCGAGCGGACCGTTGGCAATGAGCAGTTCTTC.

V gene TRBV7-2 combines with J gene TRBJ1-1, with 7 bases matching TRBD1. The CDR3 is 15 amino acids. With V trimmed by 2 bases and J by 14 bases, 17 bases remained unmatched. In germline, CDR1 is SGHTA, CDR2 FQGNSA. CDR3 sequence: CASSLNFALGQREFF. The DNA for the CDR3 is TGTGCCAGCAGCTTAAATTTTGCGCTGGGACAGAGGGAGTTCTTT.